Shown below are 32 T cell receptor beta chains from a single sample sequenced in a study of PD-1 blockade in mismatch repair-deficient tumors listed by TCRdb under 2017. The library was built by means of the immunoSEQ multiplex PCR assay. TCRdb obtained this table from immuneACCESS and retained in-frame rearrangements with V and J assigned. These tables miss some clones; where compared with another copy, unresolved V genes account for less than half of the shortfall, and the remainder is unexplained. The sample table shows 100,000 or so clones, and 65% to 85% are seen once. Jointly, the top ten make up approximately 6.8% of the sample. Here the sequenced sample was peripheral blood, taken roughly eight months after starting pembrolizumab. Every receptor here comes from an adult with mismatch repair-deficient cancer.

This clone was found once. V usage is TRBV29-1 and J usage is TRBJ1-3, with D unresolved. Germline V gene sequence: CDR1 SQVTM, CDR2 ANQGSEA. Trimming took 6 bases from V and 0 from J, leaving 9 bases between them. The CDR3 contains 13 residues. The CDR3 nucleotides read TGCAGCGTGAACGGTGACTCTGGAAACACCATATATTTT. Its protein is CSVNGDSGNTIYF.

V is TRBV7-9 and J is TRBJ2-5; the D is unclear. The CDR3 length is 14 residues. Looked up from germline, CDR1 is SEHNR and CDR2 is FQNEAQ (reference sequence). Trimming removed 5 bases at V and 5 bases at J, with 15 bases between. CDR3 region: CASSRTSRGETQYF. CDR3 in DNA: TGTGCCAGCAGCCGAACCAGCCGTGGGGAGACCCAGTACTTC.

The chain carries TRBV7-2 and TRBJ2-7; D gene unclear. Germline loops: CDR1 SGHTA, CDR2 FQGNSA. This CDR3 comprises 14 residues. The V end was cut by 5 bases, the J end by 2 bases, with 13 bases between. The CDR3 region has the DNA TGTGCCAGCAGCAGAGTAACTGGAACCTACGAGCAGTACTTC. This encodes CASSRVTGTYEQYF.

Only a few counts were recorded for this clone. V and J are TRBV5-1 and TRBJ1-1; D gene uncertain. In germline, CDR1 is SGHRS, CDR2 YFSETQ. The germline V and J ends were trimmed by 0 bases and 7 bases, with 10 bases remaining between them. The CDR3 consists of 13 residues. In DNA, the CDR3 is TGCGCCAGCAGCTTGGAGGCCGGGAATGAAGCTTTCTTT. Translating gives CASSLEAGNEAFF.

The J gene is TRBJ2-6, the V gene TRBV5-1; D is uncertain. Germline assignment: CDR1 SGHRS and CDR2 YFSETQ. The CDR3 is 14 residues long. Trimming took off 4 bases at V and 1 base at J, with 6 bases between the two ends. The DNA for the CDR3 is TGCGCCAGCAGCACTCGTTCTGGGGCCAACGTCCTGACTTTC. Translated, it gives CASSTRSGANVLTF.

The V and J genes are TRBV6-6 and TRBJ2-1, with no clear D. V shed 0 bases and J shed 8 bases, with 11 bases lying between them. Germline V lookup: CDR1 MNHNY, CDR2 SVGAGI (reference sequence). The CDR3 loop spans 14 amino acids. The CDR3 reads CASSYSSHVDEQFF. The CDR3 bases are TGTGCCAGCAGTTACTCTTCTCACGTCGATGAGCAGTTCTTC.

The J gene is TRBJ1-2, the V gene TRBV20-1, with D possibly being TRBD1 (5 bases). Trimming left V 3 bases short and J 7 bases short, with 9 bases between. CDR3 size: 11 residues. Germline CDR1 DFQATT, CDR2 SNEGSKA (reference sequence). CDR3 amino acids: CSASGAAGYTF. DNA for the CDR3: TGCAGTGCTAGTGGGGCCGCTGGCTACACCTTC.

This chain links TRBV29-1 with TRBJ1-4; TRBD1 agrees at 9 bases. The V gene's germline CDR1 is SQVTM and CDR2 ANQGSEA. The CDR3 extends over 15 amino acids. The V and J ends lost 5 bases and 4 bases, in that order; junction bases with no gene match: 8. The CDR3 bases are TGCAGCGTTCTTTTAACAGGGGGCGTTAATGAAAAACTGTTTTTT. It codes for CSVLLTGGVNEKLFF.

The chain is built from TRBV13 and TRBJ2-1; 10 nucleotides align to TRBD2. Trimming cost V 4 bases and J 2 bases; bases outside gene matches: 14. The germline V gene encodes CDR1 PRHDT and CDR2 FYEKMQ (reference sequence). CDR3 length: 19 residues. This CDR3 is CASSSVTPVSGRAYNEQFF. The CDR3 DNA sequence: TGTGCCAGCAGCTCCGTAACTCCCGTAAGCGGGAGGGCCTACAATGAGCAGTTCTTC.

V is TRBV25-1 and J is TRBJ2-5; TRBD1 is a possible D gene (5 bases). V was shortened by 1 base and J by 5 bases, with 14 bases between the two germline ends. Germline CDR1 MGHDK, CDR2 SYGVNS. The CDR3 is made up of 15 amino acids. CDR3 nucleotide sequence: TGTGCCAGCAGTGAATCAATAGGGGTCCCTGAGACCCAGTACTTC. This translates into CASSESIGVPETQYF. Combining the CDR3 with reference TRBV25-1 and TRBJ2-5 gives the whole variable domain EADIYQTPRYLVIGTGKKITLECSQTMGHDKMYWYQQDPGMELHLIHYSYGVNSTEKGDLSSESTVSRIRTEHFPLTLESARPSHTSQYLCASSESIGVPETQYFGPGTRLLVL.

The CDR3 coding sequence is TGTGCCAGCTCACCACCGAGCTTGAAGAACACTGAAGCTTTCTTT. This encodes CASSPPSLKNTEAFF. The V call is TRBV18, the J call TRBJ1-1; D is uncertain. The CDR3 spans 15 residues. V lost 0 bases to trimming and J lost 1 base, with 9 bases between them. From germline, CDR1 is KGHSH and CDR2 LQKENI.

This chain joins TRBV15 and TRBJ1-4; no definite D call. Germline V lookup: CDR1 LNHNV, CDR2 YYDKDF (reference sequence). The V end lost 0 bases, the J end lost 5 bases, and 7 bases lay between the germline ends. This CDR3 has 14 amino acids. The CDR3 sequence is CATSREILNEKLFF. CDR3 DNA sequence: TGTGCCACCAGCAGAGAAATCCTAAATGAAAAACTGTTTTTT.

The chain combines TRBV2 with TRBJ2-2; perhaps D is TRBD1 or TRBD2 (6 bases each). The V gene's germline CDR1 is SNHLY and CDR2 FYNNEI. Trimming took 6 bases from V and 5 from J, leaving 13 bases between them. The CDR3 covers 14 residues. In DNA form, the CDR3 reads TGTGCCAGCAGGTGGCAGGGGAGGACCGGGGAGCTGTTTTTT. As protein: CASRWQGRTGELFF.

The gene calls are TRBV27 and TRBJ2-1; no firm D call. The V gene's germline CDR1 is MNHEY and CDR2 SMNVEV (reference sequence). The CDR3 spans 15 residues. The V gene lost 2 bases and the J gene lost 0 bases, with 8 bases spanning the gap. The CDR3 DNA sequence: TGTGCCAGCAGTTTAGTTAGCCCCTCCTACAATGAGCAGTTCTTC. Translating gives CASSLVSPSYNEQFF.

The table lists this clone with a few counts. This sequence joins TRBV4-2 and TRBJ1-5; D might be TRBD1 (5 bases). Germline V gives CDR1 LGHNA, CDR2 YNFKEQ. The ends were cut back, 0 bases at V and 2 bases at J, with 17 bases in the middle. CDR3 length: 18 amino acids. In DNA, the CDR3 is TGTGCCAGCAGCCAAGATGATGTCGGGGGATGGGGCAATCAGCCCCAGCATTTT. This encodes CASSQDDVGGWGNQPQHF.

The CDR3 DNA reads as TGTGCCAGCAGTAGGGACAGGTCTAGCGAAAAACTGTTTTTT. This encodes CASSRDRSSEKLFF. The rearrangement uses TRBV6-5 and TRBJ1-4, with 8 bases fitting TRBD1. The CDR3 has 14 residues. Germline assignment: CDR1 MNHEY and CDR2 SVGAGI. V dropped 5 bases and J dropped 8; count of bases not matched to a gene: 7.

The chain combines TRBV11-2 with TRBJ2-2; 8 bases line up with TRBD1. CDR3 length equals 13 residues. With V trimmed by 5 bases and J by 6 bases, 2 bases remained unmatched. Germline V gene data show CDR1 as SGHAT and CDR2 as FQNNGV. CDR3 coding DNA: TGTGCCAGCAGCCGACAGGGGCCCGGGGAGCTGTTTTTT. This gives the protein CASSRQGPGELFF.

The chain links TRBV19 to TRBJ2-1, with a weak D call TRBD2 (6 bases). The CDR3 totals 15 residues. Trimming left V 6 bases short and J 9 bases short, with 21 bases between. Germline lookup yields CDR1 LNHDA and CDR2 SQIVND (reference sequence). The CDR3 sequence: CASSSIGGIWGEQFF. The CDR3 nucleotides read TGTGCCAGTAGCTCGATTGGCGGGATATGGGGTGAGCAGTTCTTC.

The chain couples TRBV12-5 to TRBJ1-5, with TRBD1 as a possible D gene (5 bases). Germline CDR1 LGHNT, CDR2 FRNRAP. V lost 5 bases and J 5 bases, leaving 10 bases between the germline ends. This CDR3 region has 13 residues. DNA for the CDR3: TGTGCTAGTGGTACCCAGGGAGATCAGCCCCAGCATTTT. Translating gives CASGTQGDQPQHF.

A word on this clone: The sample has other DNA sequences that encode this CDR3 too. The J gene is TRBJ2-2, the V gene TRBV19; D is uncertain. Germline CDR1 is LNHDA and CDR2 is SQIVND (reference sequence). CDR3 size: 12 residues. With 2 bases removed from V and 4 bases from J, the gap between germline ends came to 2 bases. This CDR3 reads CASSISTGELFF. CDR3 DNA sequence: TGTGCCAGTAGTATATCCACCGGGGAGCTGTTTTTT.

This sequence joins TRBV5-4 and TRBJ2-6; no definite D call. The CDR3 is made up of 15 amino acids. Per the germline V gene, CDR1 is SGHNT and CDR2 is YYREEE (reference sequence). The V end was cut by 4 bases, the J end by 0 bases, with 8 bases between. The CDR3 protein is CASSGPSSGANVLTF. CDR3 DNA sequence: TGTGCCAGCAGCGGCCCAAGCTCTGGGGCCAACGTCCTGACTTTC.

The chain combines TRBV11-2 with TRBJ1-1; TRBD1 agrees at 9 bases. The CDR3 spans 14 residues. Germline loops: CDR1 SGHAT, CDR2 FQNNGV. V trimming: 5 bases; J trimming: 8 bases; junction bases outside the gene matches: 9. Here the CDR3 reads CASSLTGTGMEAFF. Here the CDR3 DNA reads TGTGCCAGCAGCCTTACCGGGACAGGGATGGAAGCTTTCTTT. The variable domain in full, completed from reference TRBV11-2 and TRBJ1-1, reads EAGVAQSPRYKIIEKRQSVAFWCNPISGHATLYWYQQILGQGPKLLIQFQNNGVVDDSQLPKDRFSAERLKGVDSTLKIQPAKLEDSAVYLCASSLTGTGMEAFFGQGTRLTVV.

V gene TRBV5-5 combines with J gene TRBJ2-7, with 7 bases matching TRBD1. Trimming cost V 3 bases and J 3 bases; bases outside gene matches: 9. Germline CDR1 is SGHKS and CDR2 is YYEKEE (reference sequence). CDR3 length: 15 residues. The CDR3 DNA reads as TGTGCCAGCAGCTCACCGGGACAGTTAGTCTACGAGCAGTACTTC. Residues: CASSSPGQLVYEQYF.

CDR3 in DNA: TGTGCCAGCAGTTACCGAGGCCTAAACACTGAAGCTTTCTTT. Encoded protein: CASSYRGLNTEAFF. This chain joins TRBV6-5 and TRBJ1-1; D remains unclear. The germline V and J ends were trimmed by 2 bases and 2 bases, with 9 bases remaining between them. The germline gives CDR1 MNHEY, CDR2 SVGAGI. This CDR3 spans 14 amino acids.

This chain links TRBV25-1 with TRBJ2-3; 9 bases line up with TRBD1. The length of the CDR3 is 15 residues. The germline gives CDR1 MGHDK, CDR2 SYGVNS. Trimming cost V 4 bases and J 0 bases; bases outside gene matches: 2. CDR3: CASSVGTGSTDTQYF. CDR3 sequence (DNA): TGTGCCAGCAGTGTTGGGACAGGGAGCACAGATACGCAGTATTTT.

This rearrangement joins TRBV5-1 to TRBJ2-7, with 7 bases lining up with TRBD2. CDR3 size: 13 residues. Germline V CDR1 and CDR2: SGHRS, YFSETQ. V lost 6 bases and J lost 6; bases outside the gene matches: 9. The CDR3 here is CASMGASGREQYF. Here the CDR3 DNA reads TGCGCCAGCATGGGAGCTAGCGGCCGCGAGCAGTACTTC.

The chain links TRBV7-3 to TRBJ2-1; D is uncertain. With 2 bases removed from V and 6 bases from J, the gap between germline ends came to 2 bases. The length of the CDR3 is 11 residues. CDR1 and CDR2 (germline): SGHTA, FQGTGA. The CDR3 sequence: CASSLANEQFF. For the CDR3, the DNA is TGTGCCAGCAGCTTAGCCAATGAGCAGTTCTTC.

The chain carries TRBV19 and TRBJ1-1; TRBD1 might be the D (5 bases). Germline V lookup: CDR1 LNHDA, CDR2 SQIVND (reference sequence). This CDR3 contains 15 residues. Trimming removed 6 bases from V and 1 base from J, with 15 bases in between. The DNA of the CDR3 is TGTGCCAGTAGGCCCCAAGGGACTTCGAACACTGAAGCTTTCTTT. Translating gives CASRPQGTSNTEAFF.

The chain carries TRBV28 and TRBJ2-3; D ambiguous. The CDR3 runs 12 residues. Between the trimmed V and J ends, which lost 5 bases and 1 base, there was a span of 4 bases. Per germline, CDR1 MDHEN and CDR2 SYDVKM. For the CDR3, the DNA is TGTGCCAGCAGTCGCCGCACAGATACGCAGTATTTT. It is translated as CASSRRTDTQYF.

This clone was observed a single time. The V and J genes are TRBV9 and TRBJ2-1; maybe TRBD2 (5 bases). Trimming shortened V by 0 bases and J by 2 bases, and 12 bases separated the two germline ends. The CDR3 has 16 amino acids. Germline-derived CDR1 and CDR2 are SGDLS and YYNGEE. The CDR3 loop is CASSVGLGDAYNEQFF. In DNA, the CDR3 is TGTGCCAGCAGCGTAGGTCTGGGAGACGCCTACAATGAGCAGTTCTTC.

This chain connects TRBV11-3 to TRBJ2-1; TRBD1 might be the D (6 bases). Germline V gene data show CDR1 as SGHNT and CDR2 as YENEEA. The CDR3 length is 14 residues. Trimming cost V 3 bases and J 4 bases, with 10 bases left between them. CDR3 coding DNA: TGTGCCAGCAGCTTGGCAGGGGTATACAATGAGCAGTTCTTC. Translating gives CASSLAGVYNEQFF.

This chain links TRBV29-1 with TRBJ2-5; 7 bases match TRBD2. CDR1 and CDR2 from the germline V gene are SQVTM and ANQGSEA. With 5 bases clipped from V and 5 bases from J, the junction kept 5 bases outside the gene matches. The CDR3 loop spans 12 amino acids. The CDR3 DNA is TGCAGCGTTTCTAGCGGTGCGGAGACCCAGTACTTC. Protein: CSVSSGAETQYF. Drawing the rest from reference TRBV29-1 and TRBJ2-5, the complete variable domain is SAVISQKPSRDICQRGTSLTIQCQVDSQVTMMFWYRQQPGQSLTLIATANQGSEATYESGFVIDKFPISRPNLTFSTLTVSNMSPEDSSIYLCSVSSGAETQYFGPGTRLLVL.